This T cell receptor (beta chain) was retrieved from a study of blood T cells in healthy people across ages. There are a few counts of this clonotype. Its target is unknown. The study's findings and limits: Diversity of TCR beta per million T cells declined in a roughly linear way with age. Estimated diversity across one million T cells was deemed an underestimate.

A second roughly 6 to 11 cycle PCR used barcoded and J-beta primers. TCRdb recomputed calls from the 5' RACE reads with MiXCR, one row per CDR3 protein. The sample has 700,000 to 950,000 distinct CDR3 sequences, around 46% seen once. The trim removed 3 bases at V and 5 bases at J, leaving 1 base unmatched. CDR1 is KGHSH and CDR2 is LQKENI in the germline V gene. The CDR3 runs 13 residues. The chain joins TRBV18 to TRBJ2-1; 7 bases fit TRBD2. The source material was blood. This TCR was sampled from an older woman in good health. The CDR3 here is CASSPGGNNEQFF. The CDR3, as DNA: TGTGCCAGCTCACCGGGAGGGAACAATGAGCAGTTCTTC.